What follows describes a single TCR beta chain. Its antigen remains unknown. The CDR3 totals 15 residues. The V segment lost 8 bases and the J segment 3 bases; nucleotides outside the gene matches: 12. CDR1 and CDR2 (germline): MNHEY, SMNVEV (reference sequence). TCRdb reanalysed the reads using MiXCR and keeps one entry per CDR3 protein. The sample yields approximately 120,000 distinct CDR3 sequences, over 30% seen once. This entry comes from a study of T cell repertoires in cytomegalovirus infection. Study-wide context: CMV epitopes, recently identified HLA-C-restricted and well-studied HLA-B-restricted, were used. Shared public TCR beta signatures pointed to both CMV infection and a matching HLA type. Study findings and constraints: Individuals carrying CMV plus the relevant HLA were identified by cumulative frequency of public TCR beta families. Dominating the ex vivo response were TCR beta clonotypes that were CMV-specific and HLA-C-restricted.

This clonotype was obtained from a human donor in good health (CMV status not recorded). Some clones in this sample may be carry-over from other donors' samples. This rearrangement joins TRBV27 to TRBJ2-7; 8 nucleotides agree with TRBD1. Material: CD8+ T cells from cultured PBMCs, obtained from culture after CMV antigen stimulation. CDR3 amino acids: CASATGQGNFYEQYF. Written as DNA, the CDR3 is TGTGCCAGCGCAACCGGACAGGGTAATTTCTACGAGCAGTACTTC.